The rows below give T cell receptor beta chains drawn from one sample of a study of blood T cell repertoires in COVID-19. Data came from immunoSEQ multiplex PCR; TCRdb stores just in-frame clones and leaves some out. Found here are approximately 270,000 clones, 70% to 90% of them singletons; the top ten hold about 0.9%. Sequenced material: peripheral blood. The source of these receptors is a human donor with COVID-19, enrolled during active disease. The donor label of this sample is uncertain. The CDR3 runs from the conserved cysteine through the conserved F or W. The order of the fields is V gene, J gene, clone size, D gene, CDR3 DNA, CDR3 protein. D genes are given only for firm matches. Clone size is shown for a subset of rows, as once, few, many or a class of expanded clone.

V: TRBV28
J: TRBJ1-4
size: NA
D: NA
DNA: TGTGCCAGCAGTTTACGTCGGGACACAACTAATGAAAAACTGTTTTTT
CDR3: CASSLRRDTTNEKLFF

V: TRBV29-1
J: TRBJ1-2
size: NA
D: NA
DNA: TGCAGCGTTGAGCAGGGTGTCGACTATGGCTACACCTTC
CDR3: CSVEQGVDYGYTF

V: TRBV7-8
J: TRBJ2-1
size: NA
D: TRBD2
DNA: TGTGCCAGCAGCCGCCGGGTGGCGGGAGGCTACAATGAGCAGTTCTTC
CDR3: CASSRRVAGGYNEQFF

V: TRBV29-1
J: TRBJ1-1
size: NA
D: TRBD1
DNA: TGCAGCGTTGACCGGACAGGGGGGAGTGAAGCTTTCTTT
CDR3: CSVDRTGGSEAFF

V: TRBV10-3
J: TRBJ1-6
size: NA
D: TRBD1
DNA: TGTGCCATCAGTTCAGACAGGGAAAAGTCACCCCTCCACTTT
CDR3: CAISSDREKSPLHF

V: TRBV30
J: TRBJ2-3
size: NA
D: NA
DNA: TGTGCCTGGAACCCTAGGGAGGGGGGGGATACGCAGTATTTT
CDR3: CAWNPREGGDTQYF

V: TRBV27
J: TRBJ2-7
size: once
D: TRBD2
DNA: TGTGCCAGCAGAGAAAGACTAGCGGGCATCTACGAGCAGTACTTC
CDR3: CASRERLAGIYEQYF

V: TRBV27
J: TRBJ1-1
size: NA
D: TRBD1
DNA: TGTGCCAGCAGTCCCATTTGGAGTGGGACAGGGGACACTGAAGCTTTCTTT
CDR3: CASSPIWSGTGDTEAFF

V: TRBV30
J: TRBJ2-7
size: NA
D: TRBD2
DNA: TGTGCCTGGAGTGGTCAAGCGGGAGCCTACTACGAGCAGTACTTC
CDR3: CAWSGQAGAYYEQYF

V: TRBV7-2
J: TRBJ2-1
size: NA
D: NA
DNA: TGTGCCAGCAGCCTAAACTCAGGGCTACCAGGAGATGAGCAGTTCTTC
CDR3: CASSLNSGLPGDEQFF

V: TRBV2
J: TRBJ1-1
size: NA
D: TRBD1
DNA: TGTGCCAGCAGGGATACCCCGGGACAGGGAATGAACACTGAAGCTTTCTTT
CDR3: CASRDTPGQGMNTEAFF

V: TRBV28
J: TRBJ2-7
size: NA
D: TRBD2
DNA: TGTGCCAGCAGTCCAGCGGGAGGGCCATTCCACGAGCAGTACTTC
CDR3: CASSPAGGPFHEQYF

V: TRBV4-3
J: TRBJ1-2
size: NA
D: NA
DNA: TGCGCCAGCAGCCAAGAGGGCCTCTATGGCTACACCTTC
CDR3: CASSQEGLYGYTF

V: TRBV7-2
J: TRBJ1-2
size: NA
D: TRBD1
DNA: TGTGCCAGCAGCTTAGGGACAGGGGGGAACTATGGCTACACCTTC
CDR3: CASSLGTGGNYGYTF

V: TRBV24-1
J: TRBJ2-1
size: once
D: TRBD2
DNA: TGTGCCACCAGTGATTTGCAAAACGGGAGGGCCTACAATGAGCAGTTCTTC
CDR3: CATSDLQNGRAYNEQFF

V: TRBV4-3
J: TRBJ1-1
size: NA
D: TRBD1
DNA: TGCGCCAGCAGCCAAGTTGGGACAGGGAACACTGAAGCTTTCTTT
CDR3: CASSQVGTGNTEAFF

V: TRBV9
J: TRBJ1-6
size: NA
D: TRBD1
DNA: TGTGCCAGCAACCGGGACAGGCCTAATTCACCCCTCCACTTT
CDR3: CASNRDRPNSPLHF

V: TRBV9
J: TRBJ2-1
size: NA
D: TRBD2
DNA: TGTGCCAGCGGCAGGACTAGCGGGAGCTACAATGAGCAGTTCTTC
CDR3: CASGRTSGSYNEQFF

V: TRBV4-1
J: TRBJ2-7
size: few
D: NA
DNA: TGCGCCAGCAGCCAAGTAGATATGGGCATCAGCTCCTACGAGCAGTACTTC
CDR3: CASSQVDMGISSYEQYF

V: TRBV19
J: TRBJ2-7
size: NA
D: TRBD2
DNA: TGTGCCAGTAGTATCAGGACTAGCGGGGACTACGAGCAGTACTTC
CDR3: CASSIRTSGDYEQYF

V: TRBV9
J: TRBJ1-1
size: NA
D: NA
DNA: TGTGCCAGCAGCTATACAGGATACACTGAAGCTTTCTTT
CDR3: CASSYTGYTEAFF

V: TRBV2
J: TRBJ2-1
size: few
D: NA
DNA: TGTGCCAGCGCCCACAGGGAACGGGATGAGCAGTTCTTC
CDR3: CASAHRERDEQFF

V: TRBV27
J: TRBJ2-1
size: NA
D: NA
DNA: TGTGCCAGCGCCCTTAGCTATGTGAATGAGCAGTTCTTC
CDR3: CASALSYVNEQFF

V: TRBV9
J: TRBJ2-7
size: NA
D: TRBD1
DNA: TGTGCCAGCAGCGTAGGTGCGGTAATGGACAGGATTTTCTCCTACGAGCAGTACTTC
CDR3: CASSVGAVMDRIFSYEQYF

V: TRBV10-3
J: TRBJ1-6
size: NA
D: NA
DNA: TGTGCCATCAGTGAGTCTGGGCCCTTGATCTATAATTCACCCCTCCACTTT
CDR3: CAISESGPLIYNSPLHF

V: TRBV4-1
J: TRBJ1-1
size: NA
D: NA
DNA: TGCGCCAGCAGCCCCACGGGGGGAAGAAGGGCTATGAACACTGAAGCTTTCTTT
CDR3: CASSPTGGRRAMNTEAFF

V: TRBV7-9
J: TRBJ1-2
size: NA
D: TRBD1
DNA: TGTGCCAGCAGCTTAGGGGACAGGTTCTATGGCTACACCTTC
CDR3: CASSLGDRFYGYTF

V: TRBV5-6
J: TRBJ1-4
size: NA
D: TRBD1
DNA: TGTGCCAGCAGCTCGGGACAGAGTGGGGAAAAACTGTTTTTT
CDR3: CASSSGQSGEKLFF

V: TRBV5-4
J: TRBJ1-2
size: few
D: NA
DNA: TGTGCCAGCAGCTTGATATCCCAGGGTGGAGGCTACACCTTC
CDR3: CASSLISQGGGYTF

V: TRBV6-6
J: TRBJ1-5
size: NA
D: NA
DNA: TGTGCCAGCAGTTTGCGACAGGGCAATCAGCCCCAGCATTTT
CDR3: CASSLRQGNQPQHF

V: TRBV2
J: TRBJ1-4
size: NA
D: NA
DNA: TGTGCCAGCAGTGAAGGAACTGTCGGAAAACTGTTTTTT
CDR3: CASSEGTVGKLFF

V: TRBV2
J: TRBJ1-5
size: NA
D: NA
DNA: TGTGCCAGCAGTGGGGGCAGGAGTGGCCAGCCCCAGCATTTT
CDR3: CASSGGRSGQPQHF

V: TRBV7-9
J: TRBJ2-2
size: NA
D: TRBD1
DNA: TGTGCCAGTAAACCGGGGACAGGCGATACCGGGGAGCTGTTTTTT
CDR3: CASKPGTGDTGELFF

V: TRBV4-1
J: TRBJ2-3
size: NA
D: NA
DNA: TGCGCCAGCAGCGTGGGACTTAGAGACACAGATACGCAGTATTTT
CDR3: CASSVGLRDTDTQYF

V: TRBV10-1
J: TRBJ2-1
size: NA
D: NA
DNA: TGCGCCAGCAGTTCAAGCGGCTCCTACAATGAGCAGTTCTTC
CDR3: CASSSSGSYNEQFF

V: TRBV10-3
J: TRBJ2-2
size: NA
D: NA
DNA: TGTGCCATCGGTGGCGGGGCGAACACCGGGGAGCTGTTTTTT
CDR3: CAIGGGANTGELFF

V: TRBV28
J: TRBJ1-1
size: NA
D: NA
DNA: TGTGCCAGCAGTCTACTCTACACTGAAGCTTTCTTT
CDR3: CASSLLYTEAFF

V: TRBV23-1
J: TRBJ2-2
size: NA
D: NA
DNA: TGCGCCGGGGTCGAGGGCCCCACCAAGAACACCGGGGAGCTGTTTTTT
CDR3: CAGVEGPTKNTGELFF

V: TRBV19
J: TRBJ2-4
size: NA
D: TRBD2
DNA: TGTGCCAGTAGTCGGGAGGGGGCCAAAAACATTCAGTACTTC
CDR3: CASSREGAKNIQYF

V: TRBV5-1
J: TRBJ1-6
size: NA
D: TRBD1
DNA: TGCGCCAGCAGCTTGGCCCTCGGGACAGGGAACTCACCCCTCCACTTT
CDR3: CASSLALGTGNSPLHF

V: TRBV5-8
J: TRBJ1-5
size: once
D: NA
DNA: TGTGCCAGCAGCTCTGGCCCCCAACGGCCCCAGCATTTT
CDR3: CASSSGPQRPQHF

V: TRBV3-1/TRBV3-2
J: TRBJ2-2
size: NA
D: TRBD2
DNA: TGTGCCAGCAGCCCAAGAGCGGGGGGGACCGGGGAGCTGTTTTTT
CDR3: CASSPRAGGTGELFF

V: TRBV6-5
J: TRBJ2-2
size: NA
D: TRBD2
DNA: TGTGCCAGCAGCCCGCTAGCGGGAGTGACCGGGGAGCTGTTTTTT
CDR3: CASSPLAGVTGELFF

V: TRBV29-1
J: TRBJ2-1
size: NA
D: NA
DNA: TGCAGCGTGGACTTAGGACTAAGCTCCTACAATGAGCAGTTCTTC
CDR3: CSVDLGLSSYNEQFF

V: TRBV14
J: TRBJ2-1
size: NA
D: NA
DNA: TGTGCCAGCAGCCAAGCTCGGGAAGGTGAGCAGTTCTTC
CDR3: CASSQAREGEQFF

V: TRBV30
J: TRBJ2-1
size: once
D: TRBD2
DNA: TGTGCCTGGAGCCCCGGGACTAGCGGAGACAATGAGCAGTTCTTC
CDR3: CAWSPGTSGDNEQFF

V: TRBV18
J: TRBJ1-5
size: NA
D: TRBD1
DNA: TGTGCCAGCTCACCGACCCAGGGGGCGGGCAATCAGCCCCAGCATTTT
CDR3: CASSPTQGAGNQPQHF

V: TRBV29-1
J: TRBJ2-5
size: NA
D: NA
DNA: TGCAGCGTTGAAGTCGGCGGGACTGGAGAGACCCAGTACTTC
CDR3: CSVEVGGTGETQYF

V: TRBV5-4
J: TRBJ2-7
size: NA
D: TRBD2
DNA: TGTGCCAGCAGCTTGGATCCCCGACTAGCAGGGGAGCAGTACTTC
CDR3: CASSLDPRLAGEQYF

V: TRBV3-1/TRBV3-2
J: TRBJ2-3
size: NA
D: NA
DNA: TGTGCCAGCAGCCAATCCCTTCCGCTAGCTAGCACAGATACGCAGTATTTT
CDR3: CASSQSLPLASTDTQYF

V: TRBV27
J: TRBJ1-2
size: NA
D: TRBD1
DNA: TGTGCCAGCAGTTTAGGGGCAGGGACAGGGATCTATGGCTACACCTTC
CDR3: CASSLGAGTGIYGYTF